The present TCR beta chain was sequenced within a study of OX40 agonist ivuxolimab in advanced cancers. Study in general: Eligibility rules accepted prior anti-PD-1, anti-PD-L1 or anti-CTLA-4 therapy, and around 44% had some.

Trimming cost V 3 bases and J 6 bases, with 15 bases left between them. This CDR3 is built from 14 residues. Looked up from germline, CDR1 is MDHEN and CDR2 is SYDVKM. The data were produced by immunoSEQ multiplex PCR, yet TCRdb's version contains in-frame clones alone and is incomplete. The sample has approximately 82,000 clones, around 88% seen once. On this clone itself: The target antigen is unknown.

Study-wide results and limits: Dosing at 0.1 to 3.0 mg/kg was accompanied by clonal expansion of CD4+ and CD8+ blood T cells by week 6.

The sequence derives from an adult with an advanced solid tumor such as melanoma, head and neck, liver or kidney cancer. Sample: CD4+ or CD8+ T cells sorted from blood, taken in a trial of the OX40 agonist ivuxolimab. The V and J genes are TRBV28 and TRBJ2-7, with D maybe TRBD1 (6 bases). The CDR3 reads CASSFNLQGREQYF. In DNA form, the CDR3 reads TGTGCCAGCAGTTTCAACTTACAGGGTCGCGAGCAGTACTTC. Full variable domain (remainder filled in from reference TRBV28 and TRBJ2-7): DVKVTQSSRYLVKRTGEKVFLECVQDMDHENMFWYRQDPGLGLRLIYFSYDVKMKEKGDIPEGYSVSREKKERFSLILESASTNQTSMYLCASSFNLQGREQYFGPGTRLTVT.